The T cell receptor beta chain under discussion was sequenced for a study of blood T cells in healthy people across ages. Trimming took off 5 bases at V and 2 bases at J, with 14 bases between the two ends. The length of the CDR3 is 15 residues. Per the germline V gene, CDR1 is MGHRA and CDR2 is YSYEKL. Through a sample-barcoded 5' primer and a J-beta primer mix, a second PCR was run for roughly 6 to 11 cycles. In TCRdb, the 5' RACE reads were re-called with MiXCR into one record per CDR3 protein. Of 590,000 or so distinct CDR3 sequences in the sample, about 30% were seen once. Points on this clonotype: The antigen remains undetermined.

General study findings and limits: With donor CMV status unknown, expanded clonotype changes were possibly confounded.

This chain connects TRBV4-1 to TRBJ2-3; weak D call: TRBD1 (5 bases). This clonotype was sampled from a woman aged 80 or older in good health. Source material: blood. CDR3 amino acids: CASSSRVGDTDTQYF. The CDR3 DNA follows: TGCGCCAGCAGCTCCAGGGTTGGGGACACAGATACGCAGTATTTT.